The entry below gives a single T cell receptor (beta chain) sequence along with its context. This CDR3 is also generated by other DNA sequences in the sample. The method was immunoSEQ multiplex PCR; TCRdb's version includes in-frame clones alone and lacks a portion of them. The sample consists of about 90,000 clones, over 75% of them appearing once. This specimen belongs to a study of blood T cell repertoires in COVID-19. Overall study context: COVID-19 samples, acute and convalescent, were from the United States, Italy and Spain. From T cells, B-cell-depleted T cells, or PBMCs came the material, which was cDNA or gDNA.

The V end lost 1 base, the J end lost 1 base, and 8 bases lay between the germline ends. Germline loops: CDR1 SNHLY, CDR2 FYNNEI. The CDR3 sequence is 15 residues long. The sequence was collected from a man between 65 and 85 years old with acute or convalescent COVID-19. The sequenced material came from peripheral blood. The genes are TRBV2 and TRBJ1-5; possibly TRBD1 for D (6 bases). CDR3 in amino acids: CASSEEGGSNQPQHF. DNA for the CDR3: TGTGCCAGCAGTGAAGAGGGGGGGAGCAATCAGCCCCAGCATTTT.